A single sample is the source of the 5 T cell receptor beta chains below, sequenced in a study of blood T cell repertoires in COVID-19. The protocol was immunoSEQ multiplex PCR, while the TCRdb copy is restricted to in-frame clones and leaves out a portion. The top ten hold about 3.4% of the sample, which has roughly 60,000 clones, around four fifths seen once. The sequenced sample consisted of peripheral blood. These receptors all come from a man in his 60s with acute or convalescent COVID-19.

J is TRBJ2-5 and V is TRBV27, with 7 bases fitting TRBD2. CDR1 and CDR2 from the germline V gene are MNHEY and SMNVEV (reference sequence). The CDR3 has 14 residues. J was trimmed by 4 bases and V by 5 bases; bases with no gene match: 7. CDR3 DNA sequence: TGTGCCAGCAGTAGGTTAGCGGGCGGAGAGACCCAGTACTTC. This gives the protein CASSRLAGGETQYF.

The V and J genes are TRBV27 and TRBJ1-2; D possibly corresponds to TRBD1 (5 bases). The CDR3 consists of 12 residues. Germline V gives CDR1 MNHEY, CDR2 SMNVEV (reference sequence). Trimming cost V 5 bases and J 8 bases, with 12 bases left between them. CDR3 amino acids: CASSKGFGGYTF. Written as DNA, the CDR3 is TGTGCCAGCAGTAAGGGGTTTGGAGGCTACACCTTC.

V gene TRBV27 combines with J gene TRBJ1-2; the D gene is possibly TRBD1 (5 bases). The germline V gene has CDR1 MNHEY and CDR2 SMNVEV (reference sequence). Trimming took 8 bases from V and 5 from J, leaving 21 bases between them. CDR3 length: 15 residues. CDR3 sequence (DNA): TGTGCCAGCCGCACAACGGGGAGGGGATCTTATGGCTACACCTTC. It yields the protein CASRTTGRGSYGYTF.

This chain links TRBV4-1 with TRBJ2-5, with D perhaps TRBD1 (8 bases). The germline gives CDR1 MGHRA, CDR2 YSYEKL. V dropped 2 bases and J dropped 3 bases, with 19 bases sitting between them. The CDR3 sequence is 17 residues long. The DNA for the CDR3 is TGCGCCAGCAGCCAAAATACAGGGGGGGGGCCGAAAGAGACCCAGTACTTC. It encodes CASSQNTGGGPKETQYF.

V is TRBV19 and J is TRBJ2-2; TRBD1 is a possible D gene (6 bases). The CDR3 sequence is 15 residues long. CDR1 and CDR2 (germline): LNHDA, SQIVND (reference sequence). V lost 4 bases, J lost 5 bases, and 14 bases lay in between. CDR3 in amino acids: CASSTYGGGTGELFF. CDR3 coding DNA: TGTGCCAGTAGTACGTATGGGGGCGGGACCGGGGAGCTGTTTTTT.